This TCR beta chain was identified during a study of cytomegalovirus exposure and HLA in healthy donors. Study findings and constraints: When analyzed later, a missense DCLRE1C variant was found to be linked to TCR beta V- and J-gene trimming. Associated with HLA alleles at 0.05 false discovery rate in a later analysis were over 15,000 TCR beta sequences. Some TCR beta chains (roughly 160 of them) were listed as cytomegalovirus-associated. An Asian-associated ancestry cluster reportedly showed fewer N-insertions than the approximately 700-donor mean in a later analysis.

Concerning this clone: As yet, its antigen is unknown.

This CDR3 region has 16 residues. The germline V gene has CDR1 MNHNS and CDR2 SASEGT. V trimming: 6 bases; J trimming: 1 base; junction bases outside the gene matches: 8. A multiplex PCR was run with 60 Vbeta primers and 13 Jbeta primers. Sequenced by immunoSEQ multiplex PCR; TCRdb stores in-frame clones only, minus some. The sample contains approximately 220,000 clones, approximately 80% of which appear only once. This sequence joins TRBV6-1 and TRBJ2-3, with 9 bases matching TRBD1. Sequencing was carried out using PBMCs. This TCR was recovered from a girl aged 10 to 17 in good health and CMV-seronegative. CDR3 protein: CASREQGAMGTDTQYF. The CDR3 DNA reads TGTGCCAGCAGAGAACAGGGGGCGATGGGCACAGATACGCAGTATTTT.